The T cell receptor (beta chain) described here comes from a study of T cell responses to AZD1222 COVID-19 vaccine. Study details: Second-dose schedules of about 4 or about 12 weeks were combined. Notes on the study in general: Females outnumbered males among donors, who were mostly white British; clonal diversity was possibly underestimated. CD4 TCRs covered the whole spike, strongest at regions 160-218 and 743-854.

Germline CDR1 reads SGDLS; CDR2 reads YYNGEE. Trimming stripped 4 bases from V and 1 base from J, with 14 bases between. This CDR3 region has 16 residues. Assay used: immunoSEQ multiplex PCR; TCRdb lists only in-frame clones, some missing. The data contain 150,000 or so clones, 85% to 95% of them singletons. Comment on this clone: The target antigen is unknown.

This sequence joins TRBV9 and TRBJ2-2; D is possibly TRBD1 or TRBD2 (5 bases each). Sequenced here: peripheral blood, sampled on day 0 of AZD1222 vaccination. This receptor was taken from an adult in good health. Written as DNA, the CDR3 is TGTGCCAGCAGCTTTGGGACCCGGGTGAACACCGGGGAGCTGTTTTTT. Encoded protein: CASSFGTRVNTGELFF.